The TCR beta chain under discussion was sequenced for a study of blood T cell repertoires in COVID-19. Study-wide context: PBMCs, B-cell-depleted T cells, or T cells provided the cDNA or gDNA that made up the material.

In the source study's methods: Estimated nucleated cell counts came from reference gene primer amplification. Produced via immunoSEQ multiplex PCR; TCRdb's table is partial and in-frame only. V and J calls and clone size are as listed in that table; D and trimming were resolved from the DNA. This table holds about 360,000 clones, over 75% found once. This CDR3 is 17 amino acids long. Per the germline V gene, CDR1 is MGHRA and CDR2 is YSYEKL. V dropped 6 bases and J dropped 8 bases, with 28 bases sitting between them. This TCR came from a woman between 40 and 55 years old with acute COVID-19. The sequenced sample was PBMCs or T cells enriched from blood (not recorded which). The chain links TRBV4-1 to TRBJ1-2; TRBD1 is a possible D gene (5 bases). The CDR3 spells CASRPPGVDGRGGGYTF. CDR3 coding DNA: TGCGCCAGCAGACCCCCGGGTGTGGACGGCCGCGGGGGAGGCTACACCTTC.